This TCR beta chain was recovered during a study of identical twins. General observations from the study: In monozygotic twins, models underestimated the sharing of out-of-frame TCR alpha. Reduced insertions were recorded for abundant cord blood beta clonotypes, with no such pattern in memory repertoires. The study drew conclusions from cross-sectional statistical analysis, not from following the same donors.

This clonotype was counted a few times. The antigen remains unidentified. Losses at the gene ends were 0 bases for V and 2 bases for J; bases not matched to a gene: 4. Germline V lookup: CDR1 SGHAT, CDR2 FQNNGV. This CDR3 region has 16 residues. Template switching created a universal primer site, and the cDNA included unique molecular identifiers. TCRdb ran MiXCR on the 5' RACE reads and lists one entry per CDR3 protein. The sample yields some 240,000 distinct CDR3 sequences, about 8.5% seen once. This same sample was also part of a study on yellow fever vaccine responses in identical twins.

The clonotype originates from a woman aged 18-29 years in good health. The chain joins TRBV11-2 to TRBJ2-5; 9 bases are shared with TRBD2. The specimen was CD8+ T cells sorted from blood. CDR3 amino acids: CASSLDLAGGQETQYF. The CDR3 DNA sequence: TGTGCCAGCAGCTTAGATCTGGCGGGGGGGCAAGAGACCCAGTACTTC.